This T cell receptor (beta chain) was sequenced in a study of human T cells and chemical hapten exposure. Study outcomes and limitations: Following DPC sensitization, TCRs present above 1 in 1000 frequency showed no change.

Per germline, CDR1 SGHNT and CDR2 YENEEA. CDR3 length: 15 amino acids. The V segment lost 4 bases and the J segment 4 bases; nucleotides outside the gene matches: 4. The study's library attached unique molecular identifiers to single cDNA molecules. MiXCR, applied by TCRdb to the reads, yields one record per CDR3 protein. The top ten hold roughly 1.3% of the sample, which has around 120,000 distinct CDR3 sequences, over 7.5% seen once. With regard to this clonotype: The antigen remains undetermined.

Whole blood that had not been fractionated was the source of extracted total RNA. Specimen: whole blood. The source of this sequence is a human donor in good health. Some clones in this sample may be carry-over from other donors' samples. The rearrangement joins TRBV11-3 to TRBJ2-2; 9 bases are a match to TRBD1. CDR3 DNA sequence: TGTGCCAGCAGCTGGGGGACAGGGCGCACCGGGGAGCTGTTTTTT. Amino acids: CASSWGTGRTGELFF.